This section outlines one T cell receptor beta chain sequence together with its context. Its antigen is not known. These data belong to a study of CXCR3-negative and CXCR3-positive naive CD8 T cells. Study findings and constraints: Memory cells diverged, while naive CXCR3-positive and CXCR3-negative cells had similar TRBV-TRBJ usage. Against CXCR3-negative naive cells, CXCR3-positive naive cells showed more hydrophobic TRB CDR3s.

5' RACE that incorporated UMI labels was used to prepare the TRB cDNA libraries. From the 5' RACE reads, TCRdb lists one entry per CDR3 protein and no DNA. This sample's table reports 84,000 or so distinct CDR3 sequences. CDR3 length: 11 amino acids. Germline V gives CDR1 SNHLY, CDR2 FYNNEI. The sequenced sample consisted of naive CXCR3+ CD8+ T cells from blood. The sample's subset: CD45RO-CCR7+CD27+CD95- naive CD8+ T cells expressing CXCR3 (TNR3+). This clonotype originated in a human donor in good health. Some clones in this sample may be carry-over from other donors' samples. The chain combines TRBV2 with TRBJ2-1. The chain's CDR3 is CASSDRNEQFF.